This TCR beta chain stems from a study of T cells expressing NK-cell markers. For the study at large: The sequencing cohort of eight donors included seven HCMV-seropositive individuals and one seronegative individual. The study's findings and limits: The CD3+CD56-NKG2C+ fraction was also led by these clonotypes in a few donors.

This CDR3 spans 15 amino acids. Per the germline V gene, CDR1 is SQVTM and CDR2 is ANQGSEA. 5'RACE template switching with UMIs produced the TCR beta cDNA. For each CDR3 protein, TCRdb gives one entry from its re-call of the 5' RACE reads, without DNA. The sample yields approximately 460,000 distinct CDR3 sequences, of which the top ten take up 7.3%. Comments on this clonotype: The antigen is unknown.

V gene TRBV29-1 combines with J gene TRBJ2-2. The source is a woman aged 18 to 69 in good health. The sample comprised blood T cells: a sorted CD56 or NKG2C T cell subset, CD4+ or CD8+ T cells, or bulk PBMC T cells (not recorded which). The CDR3 loop reads CSVAGRKSNTGELFF.